The clone carrying this T cell receptor beta chain turned up a few times. The antigen is not known. This sample is part of a study of T cells in Graves' hyperthyroidism and ophthalmopathy. Overall study findings and caveats: Most clonotypes expanded in thyroid above 0.001 were likewise present in blood. Progression to ophthalmopathy was predicted a median of 6.5 months early.

Amplification yielded TCR beta CDR3 regions, with RNA transcripts as the source. The HTBI primer set served for first-round RT-PCR of the TCR CDR3. TCRdb fed the multiplex PCR reads into MiXCR, producing one record per CDR3 protein. The sample has about 540,000 distinct CDR3 sequences; about 45% are singletons. The CDR3 consists of 15 residues. J was trimmed by 1 base and V by 4 bases; bases with no gene match: 7. Looked up from germline, CDR1 is MNHEY and CDR2 is SVGAGI. Graves' hyperthyroidism showing no ophthalmopathy progression within 18 months was considered stable. Patients aged 18 to 65 had newly diagnosed hyperthyroidism of under 2 months' duration.

The sequenced sample was peripheral blood or thyroid tissue (not recorded which). The V gene is TRBV6-5, the J gene TRBJ2-7; 7 bases match TRBD2. The receptor was isolated from a woman aged 18-29 years with Graves' hyperthyroidism. The CDR3 reads CASSSSGGPSYEQYF. Here the CDR3 DNA reads TGTGCCAGCAGTTCTAGCGGAGGGCCTTCCTACGAGCAGTACTTC.